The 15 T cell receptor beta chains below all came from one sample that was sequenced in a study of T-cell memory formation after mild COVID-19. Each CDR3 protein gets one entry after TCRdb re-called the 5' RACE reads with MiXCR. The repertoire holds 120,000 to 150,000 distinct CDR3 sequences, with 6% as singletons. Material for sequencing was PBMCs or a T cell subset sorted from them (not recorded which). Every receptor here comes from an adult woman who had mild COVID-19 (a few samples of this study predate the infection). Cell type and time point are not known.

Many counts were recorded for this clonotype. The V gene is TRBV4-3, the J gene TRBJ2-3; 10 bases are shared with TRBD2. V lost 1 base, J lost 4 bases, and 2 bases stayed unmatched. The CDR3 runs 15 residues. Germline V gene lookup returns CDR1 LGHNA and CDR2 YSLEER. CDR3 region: CASSQASGRADTQYF. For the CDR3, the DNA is TGCGCCAGCAGCCAAGCTAGCGGGAGAGCAGATACGCAGTATTTT.

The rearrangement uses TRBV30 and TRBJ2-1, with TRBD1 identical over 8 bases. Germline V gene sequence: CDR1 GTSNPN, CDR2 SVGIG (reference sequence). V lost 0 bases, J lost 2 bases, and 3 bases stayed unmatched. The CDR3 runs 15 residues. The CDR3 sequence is CAWSVPGGPYNEQFF. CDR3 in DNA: TGTGCCTGGAGTGTCCCAGGGGGCCCCTACAATGAGCAGTTCTTC.

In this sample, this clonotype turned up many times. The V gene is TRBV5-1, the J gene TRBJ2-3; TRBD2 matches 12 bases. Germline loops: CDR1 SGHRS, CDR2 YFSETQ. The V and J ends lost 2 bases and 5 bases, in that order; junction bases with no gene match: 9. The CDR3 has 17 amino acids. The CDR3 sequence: CASSFQWTSGVGDTQYF. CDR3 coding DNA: TGCGCCAGCAGCTTTCAGTGGACTAGCGGGGTCGGAGATACGCAGTATTTT.

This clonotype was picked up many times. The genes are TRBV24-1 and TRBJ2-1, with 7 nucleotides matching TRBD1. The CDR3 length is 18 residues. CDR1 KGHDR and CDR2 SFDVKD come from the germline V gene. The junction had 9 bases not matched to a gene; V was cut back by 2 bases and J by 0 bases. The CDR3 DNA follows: TGTGCCACCAGTGATTATCGACAGGGATTGAGCTCCTACAATGAGCAGTTCTTC. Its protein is CATSDYRQGLSSYNEQFF.

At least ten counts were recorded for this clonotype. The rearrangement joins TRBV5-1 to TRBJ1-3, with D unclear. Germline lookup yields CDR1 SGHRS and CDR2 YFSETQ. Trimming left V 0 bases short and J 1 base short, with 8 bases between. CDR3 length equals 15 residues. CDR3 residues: CASSLDGFSGNTIYF. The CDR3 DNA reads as TGCGCCAGCAGCTTGGACGGGTTTTCTGGAAACACCATATATTTT.

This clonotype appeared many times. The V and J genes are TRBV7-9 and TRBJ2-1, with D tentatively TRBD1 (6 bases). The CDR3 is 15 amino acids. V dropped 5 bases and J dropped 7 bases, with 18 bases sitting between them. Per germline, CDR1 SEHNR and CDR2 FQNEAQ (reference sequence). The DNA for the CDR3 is TGTGCCAGCAGCCTCCCAGGACAGTTCAAGAATGAGCAGTTCTTC. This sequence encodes CASSLPGQFKNEQFF.

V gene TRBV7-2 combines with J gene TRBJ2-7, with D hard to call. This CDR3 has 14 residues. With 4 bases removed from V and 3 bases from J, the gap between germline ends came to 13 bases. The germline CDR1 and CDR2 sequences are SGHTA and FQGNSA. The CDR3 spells CASSSDSRNYEQYF. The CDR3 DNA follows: TGTGCCAGCAGCTCAGACTCCCGAAACTACGAGCAGTACTTC.

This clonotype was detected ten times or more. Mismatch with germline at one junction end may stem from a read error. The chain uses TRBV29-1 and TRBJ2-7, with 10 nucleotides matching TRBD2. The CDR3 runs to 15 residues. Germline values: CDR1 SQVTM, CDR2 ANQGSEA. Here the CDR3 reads CSVGPASGSSHEQYF. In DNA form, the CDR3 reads TGCAGCGTTGGTCCGGCTAGCGGGAGCTCCCACGAGCAGTACTTC.

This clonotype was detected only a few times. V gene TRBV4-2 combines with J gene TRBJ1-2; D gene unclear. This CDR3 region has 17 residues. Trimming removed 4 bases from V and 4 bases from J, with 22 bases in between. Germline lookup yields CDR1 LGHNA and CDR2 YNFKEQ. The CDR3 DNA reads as TGTGCCAGCAGCCTCAACAGTGAGATTCGTTCTTTCTATGGCTACACCTTC. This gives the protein CASSLNSEIRSFYGYTF.

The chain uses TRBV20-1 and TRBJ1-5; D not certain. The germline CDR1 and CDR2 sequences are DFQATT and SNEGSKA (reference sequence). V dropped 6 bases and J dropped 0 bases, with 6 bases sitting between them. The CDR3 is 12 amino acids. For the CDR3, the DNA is TGCAGTGCCCGGTCTAGCAATCAGCCCCAGCATTTT. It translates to CSARSSNQPQHF.

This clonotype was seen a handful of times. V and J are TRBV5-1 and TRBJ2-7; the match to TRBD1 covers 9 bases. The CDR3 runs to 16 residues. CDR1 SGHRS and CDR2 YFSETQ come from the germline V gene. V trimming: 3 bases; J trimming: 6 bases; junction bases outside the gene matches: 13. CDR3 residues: CASSSTGTGYSGEQYF. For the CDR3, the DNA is TGCGCCAGCAGCTCAACCGGGACAGGGTATTCAGGCGAGCAGTACTTC.

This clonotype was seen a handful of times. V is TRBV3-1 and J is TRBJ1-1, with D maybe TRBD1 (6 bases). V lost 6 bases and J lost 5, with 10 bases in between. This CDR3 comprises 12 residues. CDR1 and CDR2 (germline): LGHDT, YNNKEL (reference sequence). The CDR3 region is CASSPRGTEAFF. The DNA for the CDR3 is TGTGCCAGCAGTCCGAGGGGGACTGAAGCTTTCTTT. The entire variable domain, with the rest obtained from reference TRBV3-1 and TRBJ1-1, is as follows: DTAVSQTPKYLVTQMGNDKSIKCEQNLGHDTMYWYKQDSKKFLKIMFSYNNKELIINETVPNRFSPKSPDKAHLNLHINSLELGDSAVYFCASSPRGTEAFFGQGTRLTVV.

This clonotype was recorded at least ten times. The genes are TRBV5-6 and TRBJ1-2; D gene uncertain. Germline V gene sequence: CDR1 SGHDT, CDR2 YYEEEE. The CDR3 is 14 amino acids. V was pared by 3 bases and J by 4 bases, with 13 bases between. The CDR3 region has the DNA TGTGCCAGCAGCTACCTCGAGGCCATCTATGGCTACACCTTC. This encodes CASSYLEAIYGYTF.

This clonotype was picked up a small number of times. The CDR3: CASRNNPGQGYGYTF. Written as DNA, the CDR3 is TGTGCCAGCAGGAATAATCCGGGACAAGGATATGGCTACACCTTC. The V and J genes are TRBV2 and TRBJ1-2; the D gene is possibly TRBD1 (6 bases). This CDR3 spans 15 amino acids. Germline V gene data show CDR1 as SNHLY and CDR2 as FYNNEI. Trimming removed 6 bases at V and 5 bases at J, with 19 bases between.

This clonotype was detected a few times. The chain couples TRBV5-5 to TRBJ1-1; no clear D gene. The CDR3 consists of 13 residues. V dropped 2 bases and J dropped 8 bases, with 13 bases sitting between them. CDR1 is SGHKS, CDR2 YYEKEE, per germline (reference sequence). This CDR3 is CASSFQAMGEAFF. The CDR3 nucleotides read TGTGCCAGCAGCTTCCAGGCTATGGGCGAAGCTTTCTTT.